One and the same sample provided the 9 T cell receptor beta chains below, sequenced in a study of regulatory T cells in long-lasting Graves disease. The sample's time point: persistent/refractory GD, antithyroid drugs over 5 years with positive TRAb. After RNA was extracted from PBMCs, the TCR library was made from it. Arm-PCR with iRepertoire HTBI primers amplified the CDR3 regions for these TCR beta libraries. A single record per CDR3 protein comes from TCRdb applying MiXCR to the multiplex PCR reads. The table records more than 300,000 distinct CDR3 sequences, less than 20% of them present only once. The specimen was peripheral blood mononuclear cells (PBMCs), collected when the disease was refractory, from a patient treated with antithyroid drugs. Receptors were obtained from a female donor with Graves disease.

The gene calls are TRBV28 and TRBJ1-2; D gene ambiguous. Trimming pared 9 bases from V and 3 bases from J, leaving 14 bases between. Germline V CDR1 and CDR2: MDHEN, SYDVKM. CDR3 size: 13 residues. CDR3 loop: CASRNWVDYGYTF. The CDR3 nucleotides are TGTGCCAGTAGAAACTGGGTAGACTATGGCTACACCTTC.

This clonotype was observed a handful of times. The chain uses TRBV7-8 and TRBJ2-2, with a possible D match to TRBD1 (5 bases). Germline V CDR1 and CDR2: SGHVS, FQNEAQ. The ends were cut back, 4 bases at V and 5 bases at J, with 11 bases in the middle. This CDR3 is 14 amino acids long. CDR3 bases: TGTGCCAGCAGCTCTAGACAGTTTACCGGGGAGCTGTTTTTT. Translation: CASSSRQFTGELFF. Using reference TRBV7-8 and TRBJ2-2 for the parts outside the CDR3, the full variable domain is GAGVSQSPRYKVAKRGQDVALRCDPISGHVSLFWYQQALGQGPEFLTYFQNEAQLDKSGLPSDRFFAERPEGSVSTLKIQRTQQEDSAVYLCASSSRQFTGELFFGEGSRLTVL.

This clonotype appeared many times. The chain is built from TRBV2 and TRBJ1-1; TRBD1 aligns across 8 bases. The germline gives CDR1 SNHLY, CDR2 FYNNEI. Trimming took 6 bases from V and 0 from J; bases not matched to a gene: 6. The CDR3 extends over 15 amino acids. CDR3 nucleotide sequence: TGTGCCAGCAGCGGACAGGGCAGACTGAACACTGAAGCTTTCTTT. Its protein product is CASSGQGRLNTEAFF.

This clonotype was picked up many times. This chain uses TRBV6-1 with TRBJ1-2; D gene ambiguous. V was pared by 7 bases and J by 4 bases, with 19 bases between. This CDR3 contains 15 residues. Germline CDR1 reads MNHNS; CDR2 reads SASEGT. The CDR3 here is CASKDRAGQIYGYTF. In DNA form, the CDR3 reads TGTGCCAGCAAGGATAGGGCTGGGCAAATCTATGGCTACACCTTC.

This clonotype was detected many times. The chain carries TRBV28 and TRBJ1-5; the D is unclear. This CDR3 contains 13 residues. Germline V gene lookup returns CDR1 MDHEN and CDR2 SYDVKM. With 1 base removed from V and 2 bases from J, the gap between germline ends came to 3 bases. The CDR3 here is CASSLYGNQPQHF. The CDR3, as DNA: TGTGCCAGCAGTTTATATGGCAATCAGCCCCAGCATTTT.

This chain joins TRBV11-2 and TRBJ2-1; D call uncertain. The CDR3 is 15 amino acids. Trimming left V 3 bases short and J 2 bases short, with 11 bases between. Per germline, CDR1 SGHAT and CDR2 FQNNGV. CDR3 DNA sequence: TGTGCCAGCAGCTTGACGCTCCTAGCCTACAATGAGCAGTTCTTC. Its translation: CASSLTLLAYNEQFF.

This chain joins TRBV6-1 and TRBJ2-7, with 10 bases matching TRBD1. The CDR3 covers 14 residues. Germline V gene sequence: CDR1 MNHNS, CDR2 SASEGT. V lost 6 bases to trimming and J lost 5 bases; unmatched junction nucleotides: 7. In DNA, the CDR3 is TGTGCCAGCAGACGGACAGGGGGTAACAACGAGCAGTACTTC. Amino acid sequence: CASRRTGGNNEQYF.

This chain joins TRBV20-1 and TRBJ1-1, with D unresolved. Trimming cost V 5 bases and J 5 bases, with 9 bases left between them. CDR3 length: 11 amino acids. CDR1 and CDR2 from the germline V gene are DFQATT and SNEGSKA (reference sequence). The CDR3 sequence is CSAGRRTEAFF. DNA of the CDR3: TGCAGTGCTGGCCGCCGGACTGAAGCTTTCTTT.

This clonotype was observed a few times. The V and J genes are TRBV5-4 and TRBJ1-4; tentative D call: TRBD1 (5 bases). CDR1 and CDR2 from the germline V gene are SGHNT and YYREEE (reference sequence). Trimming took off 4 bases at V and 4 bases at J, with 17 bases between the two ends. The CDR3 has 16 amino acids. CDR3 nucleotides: TGTGCCAGCAGCAGCCGCCAGGGCAACGTTAATGAAAAACTGTTTTTT. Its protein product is CASSSRQGNVNEKLFF.